The entry below gives a single TCR beta chain sequence along with its context. After extraction with the RNeasy kit, roughly 0.45 to 1 ug of the RNA was reverse transcribed using random hexamers. Amplification of TCR beta CDR3 used immunoSEQ multiplex PCR across 54 Vbeta and 13 Jbeta. TCRdb called the immunoSEQ multiplex PCR reads again in MiXCR, with one record for every CDR3 protein. The sample includes approximately 300,000 distinct CDR3 sequences, approximately 90% of them seen just once. The sample belongs to a study of CD8 T cells in Susac syndrome. TCR beta sequencing covered blood CD8+ and CD4+ T cells. Both CD4+ and CD8+ T cells were negatively isolated, and TEMRA cells underwent FACS enrichment. The sequenced sample consisted of CD8+ T cells from PBMCs. This clonotype was sampled from a human donor with multiple sclerosis.

CDR3: CASSGLASSEQYF. In DNA, the CDR3 is TGTGCCAGCAGCGGACTAGCAAGTAGCGAGCAGTACTTC. The chain links TRBV7-9 to TRBJ2-7, with 8 bases identical to TRBD2. The V segment lost 5 bases and the J segment 6 bases; nucleotides outside the gene matches: 6. This CDR3 is built from 13 residues. The germline gives CDR1 SEHNR, CDR2 FQNEAQ (reference sequence).